One and the same sample provided the 8 T cell receptor beta chains below, sequenced in a study of blood T cell repertoires in COVID-19. Some clones are missing from TCRdb's copy, which holds only in-frame ones; the method was immunoSEQ multiplex PCR. The data contain some 330,000 clones, under 90% of them seen just once; the ten biggest clones take up about 4.2%. What was sequenced was PBMCs or T cells enriched from blood (not recorded which). These receptors were collected from a man aged 25 to 40 who had recovered from COVID-19.

This clone was counted a few times. This rearrangement joins TRBV2 to TRBJ2-1; TRBD2 is a possible D gene (5 bases). The V end was cut by 3 bases, the J end by 7 bases, with 10 bases between. There are 13 residues in the CDR3. CDR1 is SNHLY and CDR2 is FYNNEI in the germline V gene. CDR3 amino acids: CASSDRGLNEQFF. CDR3 sequence (DNA): TGTGCCAGCAGTGACCGGGGTCTGAATGAGCAGTTCTTC.

The table lists this clone with a count of one. The V call is TRBV3-1 (or the pseudogene TRBV3-2), the J call TRBJ2-3; 10 bases map to TRBD2. Germline CDR1 and CDR2: LGHDT and YNNKEL (reference sequence). V shed 3 bases and J 5 bases; nucleotides not matched to a gene: 2. CDR3 size: 14 residues. The CDR3 DNA follows: TGTGCCAGCAGCCACGAGCGGGGGGGAGATACGCAGTATTTT. This translates into CASSHERGGDTQYF.

The chain links TRBV19 to TRBJ1-5; 10 nucleotides align to TRBD1. Trimming cost V 5 bases and J 7 bases; bases outside gene matches: 23. The germline V gene encodes CDR1 LNHDA and CDR2 SQIVND (reference sequence). The CDR3 is 20 residues long. CDR3 nucleotides: TGTGCCAGTAGTCCGACCCCGGGACAGGGGCCAATTGGGGCGAAGCAGCCCCAGCATTTT. This sequence encodes CASSPTPGQGPIGAKQPQHF.

This clone has only one observation. The chain has TRBV5-1 and TRBJ2-5; D remains unclear. This CDR3 region has 13 residues. The V end lost 0 bases, the J end lost 1 base, and 4 bases lay between the germline ends. The germline CDR1 and CDR2 sequences are SGHRS and YFSETQ. In nucleotides, the CDR3 is TGCGCCAGCAGCTTGGGGCTCCAAGAGACCCAGTACTTC. This sequence encodes CASSLGLQETQYF.

V usage is TRBV2 and J usage is TRBJ1-3, with D perhaps matching TRBD1 (6 bases). This CDR3 comprises 14 residues. Germline CDR1 reads SNHLY; CDR2 reads FYNNEI. The V end was cut by 4 bases, the J end by 2 bases, with 9 bases between. This CDR3 is CASSAQGTGNTIYF. CDR3 nucleotides: TGTGCCAGCAGTGCACAGGGTACTGGAAACACCATATATTTT.

The CDR3, as DNA: TGTGCCAGCAGCTTAGCTTTAAAGCGGGGACTAGGCTACGAGCAGTACTTC. Its protein is CASSLALKRGLGYEQYF. The chain has TRBV7-2 and TRBJ2-7; 8 bases are a match to TRBD2. In germline, CDR1 is SGHTA, CDR2 FQGNSA. Germline trimming cut 0 bases from V and 3 bases from J; bases unmatched to any gene: 10. The CDR3 length is 17 residues.

The chain has TRBV4-1 and TRBJ2-7; 10 bases are shared with TRBD1. CDR1 and CDR2 (germline): MGHRA, YSYEKL. With V trimmed by 3 bases and J by 5 bases, 7 bases remained unmatched. The CDR3 is 15 amino acids. CDR3 sequence: CASSQAPGQGNEQYF. The CDR3 DNA reads TGCGCCAGCAGCCAGGCGCCGGGACAGGGGAACGAGCAGTACTTC.

The J gene is TRBJ1-1, the V gene TRBV14, with TRBD1 as a possible D gene (6 bases). CDR3 length equals 16 residues. CDR1 and CDR2 (germline): SGHDN, FVKESK. Trimming stripped 0 bases from V and 3 bases from J, with 14 bases between. The CDR3 protein is CASSQESRGWDTEAFF. CDR3 coding DNA: TGTGCCAGCAGCCAAGAGAGCAGGGGCTGGGACACTGAAGCTTTCTTT.